This is a list of T cell receptor beta chains from one sample in a study of shared clonotypes between healthy human individuals. Here immunoSEQ multiplex PCR was the method, and the copy in TCRdb shows in-frame clones only, minus some. The sample has millions of clones, approximately 95% seen once. Material: naive CD4+ T cells sorted from blood. The receptors here all came from a man aged 18 to 29 in good health. Each CDR3 is given with its conserved first and last residue. Each record gives: CDR3 protein, CDR3 DNA, clone size, D gene, V gene, J gene. D genes are given only for firm matches. Size is stated for part of the rows, as once, few or many counts, or as a class when the clone is expanded.

CASSAVSAQETQYF	TGTGCCAGCAGTGCCGTGTCCGCCCAAGAGACCCAGTACTTC	.	.	TRBV2	TRBJ2-5
CASSSGVSYEQYF	TGTGCCAGCAGCAGCGGGGTCTCCTACGAGCAGTACTTC	many	TRBD2	TRBV6-5	TRBJ2-7
CAWSSSTDTQYF	TGTGCCTGGAGCTCCAGCACAGATACGCAGTATTTT	once	.	TRBV30	TRBJ2-3
CASSEAFRQPQHF	TGTGCCAGCAGTGAAGCGTTTCGTCAGCCCCAGCATTTT	.	.	TRBV2	TRBJ1-5
CASSLSDRVRPSEQYF	TGTGCCAGCAGTTTATCGGACAGGGTCCGTCCCTCCGAGCAGTACTTC	.	TRBD1	TRBV27	TRBJ2-7
CASSPPGTANYGYTF	TGTGCCAGCTCACCTCCCGGGACAGCTAACTATGGCTACACCTTC	.	TRBD1	TRBV18	TRBJ1-2
CASTPLSGSYEQYF	TGTGCCAGCACTCCACTTAGCGGCTCCTACGAGCAGTACTTC	.	.	TRBV6-5	TRBJ2-7
CATSPRLGSLYEQYF	TGTGCCACCAGCCCTCGACTAGGATCTCTATACGAGCAGTACTTC	.	.	TRBV15	TRBJ2-7
CARWDPKNTEAFF	TGTGCCAGATGGGACCCTAAAAACACTGAAGCTTTCTTT	once	.	TRBV6-6	TRBJ1-1
CASSVELFSYEQYF	TGTGCCAGCAGCGTAGAACTATTCTCCTACGAGCAGTACTTC	.	.	TRBV9	TRBJ2-7
CASRGAGSYNEQFF	TGCGCCAGCAGGGGGGCCGGCTCCTACAATGAGCAGTTCTTC	.	.	TRBV5-1	TRBJ2-1
CASSDPETLGYTF	TGTGCCAGCAGTGACCCAGAGACGCTTGGCTACACCTTC	few	.	TRBV2	TRBJ1-2
CASSLSGTEPYEQYF	TGTGCCAGCAGCTTATCCGGGACAGAGCCCTACGAGCAGTACTTC	.	TRBD1	TRBV11-3	TRBJ2-7
CASSGGKYRAFF	TGTGCCAGCAGTGGGGGGAAATATCGGGCTTTCTTT	.	.	TRBV2	TRBJ1-1
CASSLNPLGGNYGYTF	TGTGCCAGCAGCTTAAACCCATTAGGCGGTAACTATGGCTACACCTTC	.	.	TRBV11-1	TRBJ1-2
CASSLLRGPLHF	TGTGCCAGCAGTTTACTCAGGGGACCCCTCCACTTT	.	.	TRBV27	TRBJ1-6
CASRSGGTGEQYF	TGTGCCAGCAGAAGCGGGGGAACCGGGGAGCAGTACTTC	.	TRBD2	TRBV28	TRBJ2-7
CASSFGLAGVNGELFF	TGTGCCAGCAGCTTCGGACTAGCGGGAGTTAACGGGGAGCTGTTTTTT	.	TRBD2	TRBV5-4	TRBJ2-2
CASSYLGQSNQPQHF	TGTGCCAGCAGTTACCTGGGTCAGAGCAATCAGCCCCAGCATTTT	.	.	TRBV6-6	TRBJ1-5
CASSDEAGLNYEQYF	TGTGCCAGCAGTGACGAGGCAGGGCTGAACTACGAGCAGTACTTC	.	.	TRBV6-4	TRBJ2-7
CASSRGALQETQYF	TGCGCCAGCAGTCGGGGAGCCTTACAAGAGACCCAGTACTTC	.	.	TRBV5-1	TRBJ2-5
CASKAQGQGPYEQYF	TGTGCCAGTAAGGCTCAGGGACAGGGCCCCTACGAGCAGTACTTC	.	TRBD1	TRBV19	TRBJ2-7
CASSNKGNTEAFF	TGTGCCAGCAGCAATAAGGGGAACACTGAAGCTTTCTTT	.	.	TRBV6-1	TRBJ1-1
CASRGGNQPQHF	TGTGCCAGTAGAGGGGGCAATCAGCCCCAGCATTTT	few	.	TRBV19	TRBJ1-5
CASRGPSIRFEAFF	TGTGCCAGCCGCGGACCCTCTATCAGGTTTGAAGCTTTCTTT	.	.	TRBV28	TRBJ1-1
CASSQQAGNTIYF	TGTGCCAGCTCACAACAAGCCGGAAACACCATATATTTT	.	.	TRBV18	TRBJ1-3
CASSLTGGATNEKLFF	TGCGCCAGCAGTCTTACAGGGGGCGCGACTAATGAAAAACTGTTTTTT	.	TRBD1	TRBV5-1	TRBJ1-4
CASSSGQRIYNEQFF	TGTGCCAGTAGCTCGGGACAGCGGATCTACAATGAGCAGTTCTTC	few	TRBD1	TRBV19	TRBJ2-1
CASGVPSSYEQYF	TGTGCCAGCGGGGTCCCAAGCTCCTACGAGCAGTACTTC	.	.	TRBV2	TRBJ2-7
CASSLNRTVVSDSPLHF	TGTGCCAGCAGCTTAAATCGTACAGTAGTTTCCGATTCACCCCTCCACTTT	.	.	TRBV7-3	TRBJ1-6
CASSPRVAGRLVETQYF	TGCGCCAGCAGCCCCAGGGTAGCGGGGCGGCTGGTAGAGACCCAGTACTTC	.	TRBD2	TRBV5-1	TRBJ2-5
CASNGRRGLDTGELFF	TGTGCCAGCAACGGGAGAAGGGGCCTTGACACCGGGGAGCTGTTTTTT	.	.	TRBV5-6	TRBJ2-2
CASSLISTALHF	TGTGCCAGCAGCTTAATCTCGACTGCCCTCCACTTT	.	.	TRBV7-2	TRBJ1-6
CASRDYRGNQPQHF	TGTGCCAGCAGGGACTACAGGGGGAATCAGCCCCAGCATTTT	.	TRBD1	TRBV9	TRBJ1-5
CASSLGNSGRAFNEQFF	TGCGCCAGCAGCTTGGGCAATAGCGGGAGGGCCTTCAATGAGCAGTTCTTC	.	TRBD2	TRBV5-1	TRBJ2-1
CASSASLTDRSYGYTF	TGTGCCAGCTCCGCATCACTTACCGACAGGAGCTATGGCTACACCTTC	once	.	TRBV18	TRBJ1-2
CASSLDRGYEQYF	TGTGCCAGCAGCTTGGACAGGGGCTACGAGCAGTACTTC	.	TRBD1	TRBV7-9	TRBJ2-7